A selection of T cell receptor beta chains follows, all from one sample in a study of blood T cell repertoires in COVID-19. The method was immunoSEQ multiplex PCR; TCRdb's version includes in-frame clones alone and lacks a portion of them. The profile shows around 250,000 clones, roughly four fifths of them singletons. Sequencing input: peripheral blood. The receptor set was obtained from a woman of 80 years or more with acute or convalescent COVID-19. The CDR3 runs from the conserved cysteine through the conserved F or W. The D gene is left open where the match is weak. Size tells how often a clone was seen (once, few, many) or the class of an expanded clone, and some rows leave it out.

d_gene	v_gene	abundance	len	j_gene	CDR3aa	CDR3nt
TRBD2	TRBV2	once	15	TRBJ2-2	CASREVLAGRLGLFF	TGTGCCAGCAGGGAGGTACTAGCGGGGCGACTAGGGCTGTTTTTT
TRBD1	TRBV4-3	-	17	TRBJ1-6	CASSQDRGTGAGSPLHF	TGCGCCAGCAGCCAAGATCGTGGTACAGGGGCAGGTTCACCCCTCCACTTT
-	TRBV30	-	15	TRBJ2-3	CAWSVRRGRTDTQYF	TGTGCCTGGAGTGTACGGAGGGGGCGGACAGATACGCAGTATTTT
TRBD1	TRBV15	-	17	TRBJ2-3	CATSRHRGRAGTDTQYF	TGTGCCACCAGCAGACACAGGGGGCGCGCGGGCACAGATACGCAGTATTTT
-	TRBV19	-	13	TRBJ1-3	CASSSSRGNTIYF	TGTGCCAGTAGTTCCTCCCGTGGAAACACCATATATTTT
TRBD2	TRBV6-2/TRBV6-3	-	20	TRBJ2-1	CASSYSTGGGPLSSYNEQFF	TGTGCCAGCAGTTACTCGACGGGCGGGGGGCCGCTTAGCTCCTACAATGAGCAGTTCTTC
TRBD1	TRBV11-2	-	15	TRBJ2-2	CASSFRDRGPGELFF	TGTGCCAGCAGCTTCCGGGACAGGGGGCCCGGGGAGCTGTTTTTT
TRBD2	TRBV5-1	-	15	TRBJ2-5	CASSLAGGGQETQYF	TGCGCCAGCAGCTTGGCCGGGGGGGGCCAAGAGACCCAGTACTTC
-	TRBV19	few	16	TRBJ1-5	CASSILGRVIGQPQHF	TGTGCCAGTAGTATACTTGGCAGGGTGATAGGACAGCCCCAGCATTTT
TRBD2	TRBV28	-	15	TRBJ2-1	CASSLRKRERNEQFF	TGTGCCAGCAGTTTAAGGAAGCGGGAGCGCAATGAGCAGTTCTTC
TRBD2	TRBV6-2/TRBV6-3	once	17	TRBJ2-2	CASSRGLAGGVTGELFF	TGTGCCAGCAGTAGGGGACTAGCGGGAGGTGTCACCGGGGAGCTGTTTTTT
-	TRBV4-3	-	13	TRBJ1-1	CASSQDTGTEAFF	TGCGCCAGCAGCCAAGATACGGGCACTGAAGCTTTCTTT
-	TRBV19	-	13	TRBJ2-7	CASSIGLDREQYF	TGTGCCAGTAGTATAGGCCTGGACAGAGAGCAGTACTTC
TRBD2	TRBV7-2	-	15	TRBJ2-7	CASSPESGRASGQYF	TGTGCCAGCAGCCCGGAAAGCGGGAGGGCCTCCGGGCAGTACTTC
TRBD2	TRBV7-3	-	19	TRBJ2-3	CASSLTFSSSGRGTDTQYF	TGTGCCAGCAGCTTAACGTTTAGCTCTAGCGGGAGGGGCACAGATACGCAGTATTTT
-	TRBV6-5	-	14	TRBJ1-1	CASSSTSEGTEAFF	TGTGCCAGCAGTTCGACCTCGGAGGGCACTGAAGCTTTCTTT
-	TRBV5-1	-	14	TRBJ2-5	CASSSTGPGETQYF	TGCGCCAGCAGCTCAACCGGGCCAGGGGAGACCCAGTACTTC
TRBD2	TRBV18	-	15	TRBJ2-1	CASSPTSGRAFEQFF	TGTGCCAGCTCACCGACTAGCGGGAGGGCCTTTGAGCAGTTCTTC
TRBD1	TRBV27	-	16	TRBJ1-6	CASSGDREPYNSPLHF	TGTGCCAGCAGTGGAGACAGGGAACCCTATAATTCACCCCTCCACTTT
-	TRBV11-2	-	15	TRBJ1-1	CASSFGGSLNTEAFF	TGTGCCAGCAGCTTTGGGGGGAGCTTGAACACTGAAGCTTTCTTT